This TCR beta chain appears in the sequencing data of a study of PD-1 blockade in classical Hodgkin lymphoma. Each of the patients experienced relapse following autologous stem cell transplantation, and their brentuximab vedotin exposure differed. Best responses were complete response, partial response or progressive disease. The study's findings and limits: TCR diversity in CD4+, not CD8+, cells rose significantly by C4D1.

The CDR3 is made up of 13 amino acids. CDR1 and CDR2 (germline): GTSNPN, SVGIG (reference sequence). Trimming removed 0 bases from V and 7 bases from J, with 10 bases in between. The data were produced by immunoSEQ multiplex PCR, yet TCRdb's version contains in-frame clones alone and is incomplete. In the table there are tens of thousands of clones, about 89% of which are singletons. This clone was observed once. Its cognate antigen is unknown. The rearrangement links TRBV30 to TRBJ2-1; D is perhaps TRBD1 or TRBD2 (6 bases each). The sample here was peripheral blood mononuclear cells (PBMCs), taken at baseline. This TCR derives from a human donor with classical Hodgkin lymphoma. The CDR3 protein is CAWSVGGTNEQFF. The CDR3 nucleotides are TGTGCCTGGAGTGTAGGGGGGACGAATGAGCAGTTCTTC.